These 28 T cell receptor beta chains were sequenced from one sample in a study of shared clonotypes between healthy human individuals. The data were produced by immunoSEQ multiplex PCR, yet TCRdb's version contains in-frame clones alone and is incomplete. Of about 1 million clones detected, about 80% appear once; the ten largest clones hold roughly 1.4%. Sequencing was carried out using memory CD4+ T cells sorted from blood. Subset described: CD45RA-negative fraction. These receptors were obtained from a man in his late teens or twenties in good health.

Turning to this clone: Compared with germline, one end of the junction differs, possibly owing to a read error. The chain uses TRBV7-7 and TRBJ2-5; D is possibly TRBD1 (6 bases). Germline V gene data show CDR1 as SSHAT and CDR2 as FNYEAQ (reference sequence). The CDR3 covers 13 residues. CDR3 DNA sequence: TGTGCTAGCAGCAGGACAGAACAAGAGACCCAGTACTTC. It translates to CASSRTEQETQYF.

This clone is a singleton in its sample. V and J are TRBV12-5 and TRBJ2-2; TRBD1 might be the D (6 bases). The CDR3 runs 13 residues. Per the germline V gene, CDR1 is LGHNT and CDR2 is FRNRAP. V lost 5 bases to trimming and J lost 6 bases, with 10 bases between them. The CDR3: CASGQSGAGELFF. CDR3 sequence (DNA): TGTGCTAGTGGTCAATCAGGGGCCGGGGAGCTGTTTTTT.

The chain carries TRBV6-4 and TRBJ1-1; 10 nucleotides match TRBD1. The germline V gene has CDR1 MRHNA and CDR2 SNTAGT. The CDR3 is 16 residues long. Trimming took 8 bases from V and 0 from J; bases not matched to a gene: 9. The CDR3 coding sequence is TGTGCCAGCTACGGACAGGGGGGCTTAATGAACACTGAAGCTTTCTTT. Its translation: CASYGQGGLMNTEAFF.

V and J are TRBV10-3 and TRBJ2-5; TRBD1 aligns across 7 bases. The CDR3 runs 13 residues. Germline trimming cut 7 bases from V and 5 bases from J; bases unmatched to any gene: 7. The V gene's germline CDR1 is ENHRY and CDR2 SYGVKD. The CDR3 DNA is TGTGCCATCACGGAGCGCAGGGGGGAGACCCAGTACTTC. It specifies CAITERRGETQYF.

This chain joins TRBV6-1 and TRBJ2-7; 9 bases agree with TRBD1. This CDR3 comprises 15 residues. Germline V gene lookup returns CDR1 MNHNS and CDR2 SASEGT. Unmatched junction bases numbered 10, after V lost 8 bases and J lost 2 bases. CDR3 coding DNA: TGTGCCAGCCTGCACAGGGGGACAGGGCCCTACGAGCAGTACTTC. Translated: CASLHRGTGPYEQYF.

Comment on this clone: The identical CDR3 is also encoded by other nucleotide sequences in the sample. The chain employs TRBV7-2 and TRBJ2-3; D gene unclear. CDR3 length: 13 amino acids. CDR1 SGHTA and CDR2 FQGNSA come from the germline V gene. V lost 2 bases and J lost 5, with 8 bases in between. In DNA form, the CDR3 reads TGTGCCAGCAGCTTAAATTCCGGAGATACGCAGTATTTT. Translating gives CASSLNSGDTQYF. The full variable domain, its missing parts supplied by reference TRBV7-2 and TRBJ2-3, is GAGVSQSPSNKVTEKGKDVELRCDPISGHTALYWYRQSLGQGLEFLIYFQGNSAPDKSGLPSDRFSAERTGGSVSTLTIQRTQQEDSAVYLCASSLNSGDTQYFGPGTRLTVL.

J is TRBJ2-7 and V is TRBV12-5; no definite D call. Trimming left V 4 bases short and J 11 bases short, with 12 bases between. The length of the CDR3 is 11 residues. The germline gives CDR1 LGHNT, CDR2 FRNRAP. CDR3 in amino acids: CASGSPHLEYF. The CDR3, as DNA: TGTGCTAGTGGTTCCCCACACCTCGAGTACTTC. Supplemented by reference TRBV12-5 and TRBJ2-7, the full variable domain reads DARVTQTPRHKVTEMGQEVTMRCQPILGHNTVFWYRQTMMQGLELLAYFRNRAPLDDSGMPKDRFSAEMPDATLATLKIQPSEPRDSAVYFCASGSPHLEYFGPGTRLTVT.

The CDR3 sequence is CASSVLVLGNRRDRGADTQYF. The DNA of the CDR3 is TGTGCCAGCAGTGTCCTAGTATTGGGCAACCGCCGGGACAGGGGGGCAGATACGCAGTATTTT. The chain is built from TRBV2 and TRBJ2-3, with 11 bases aligning to TRBD1. Germline-derived CDR1 and CDR2 are SNHLY and FYNNEI. The CDR3 is 21 residues long. Trimming cost V 4 bases and J 4 bases; bases outside gene matches: 22.

The rearrangement uses TRBV4-3 and TRBJ2-3, with a weak D call TRBD2 (5 bases). This CDR3 comprises 13 residues. Germline lookup yields CDR1 LGHNA and CDR2 YSLEER. V gave up 6 bases and J gave up 3 bases, with 10 bases separating them. CDR3 bases: TGCGCCAGCAGGGGAGTTTTGACAGATACGCAGTATTTT. This translates into CASRGVLTDTQYF.

This clone has only one observation. The chain employs TRBV7-2 and TRBJ2-1; D is ambiguous. V lost 4 bases and J lost 5, with 15 bases in between. The CDR3 spans 15 residues. Per the germline V gene, CDR1 is SGHTA and CDR2 is FQGNSA. In DNA, the CDR3 is TGTGCCAGCAGCTCCCACGGCGTCATCAACAATGAGCAGTTCTTC. Translation: CASSSHGVINNEQFF.

The chain recombines TRBV19 with TRBJ2-7; 8 bases align to TRBD2. Germline lookup yields CDR1 LNHDA and CDR2 SQIVND (reference sequence). With 4 bases clipped from V and 5 bases from J, the junction kept 10 bases outside the gene matches. CDR3 length: 15 amino acids. This CDR3 reads CASSTGAGVLNEQYF. The CDR3 DNA is TGTGCCAGTAGTACCGGAGCGGGAGTATTGAACGAGCAGTACTTC.

This sequence joins TRBV18 and TRBJ1-4; 9 bases fit TRBD1. Germline V gene sequence: CDR1 KGHSH, CDR2 LQKENI. There are 16 residues in the CDR3. The J segment lost 2 bases and the V segment lost 6 bases, leaving 7 bases of the junction unmatched. This CDR3 is CASSRPGQGTNEKLFF. CDR3 nucleotide sequence: TGTGCCAGCTCTCGGCCCGGACAGGGGACTAATGAAAAACTGTTTTTT.

V usage is TRBV11-2 and J usage is TRBJ1-2, with D unclear. CDR3 length equals 13 residues. Germline CDR1 and CDR2: SGHAT and FQNNGV. Trimming took 5 bases from V and 5 from J, leaving 12 bases between them. DNA of the CDR3: TGTGCCAGCAGCCGAGATATCGATTATGGCTACACCTTC. This encodes CASSRDIDYGYTF.

On this clone: The identical CDR3 is also encoded by other nucleotide sequences in the sample. V is TRBV5-1 and J is TRBJ1-4, with D uncertain. Germline V gives CDR1 SGHRS, CDR2 YFSETQ. V lost 0 bases and J 8 bases, leaving 11 bases between the germline ends. This CDR3 has 14 amino acids. The chain's CDR3 is CASSLDGRPEKLFF. CDR3 sequence (DNA): TGCGCCAGCAGCTTGGATGGCAGGCCCGAAAAACTGTTTTTT.

This clone was seen a handful of times. The chain has TRBV18 and TRBJ1-1; no clear D gene. CDR3 length: 15 amino acids. Germline V gene data show CDR1 as KGHSH and CDR2 as LQKENI. Trimming left V 0 bases short and J 1 base short, with 9 bases between. CDR3 coding DNA: TGTGCCAGCTCACCACCTGGGCAGCCGAACACTGAAGCTTTCTTT. It yields the protein CASSPPGQPNTEAFF.

This clone has only one observation. This chain links TRBV28 with TRBJ2-6, with 7 bases that match TRBD1. Trimming at V came to 5 bases and at J to 0 bases, leaving 10 bases not matched to a gene. This CDR3 has 18 residues. From germline, CDR1 is MDHEN and CDR2 SYDVKM. The CDR3 sequence: CASSAPTGQYSGANVLTF. For the CDR3, the DNA is TGTGCCAGCAGTGCCCCGACAGGGCAATACTCTGGGGCCAACGTCCTGACTTTC. Full variable domain (outside the CDR3, taken from reference TRBV28 and TRBJ2-6): DVKVTQSSRYLVKRTGEKVFLECVQDMDHENMFWYRQDPGLGLRLIYFSYDVKMKEKGDIPEGYSVSREKKERFSLILESASTNQTSMYLCASSAPTGQYSGANVLTFGAGSRLTVL.

This clone is a singleton in its sample. The rearrangement joins TRBV19 to TRBJ2-6; no firm D call. Germline V gene lookup returns CDR1 LNHDA and CDR2 SQIVND (reference sequence). With 2 bases removed from V and 4 bases from J, the gap between germline ends came to 15 bases. There are 17 residues in the CDR3. CDR3 nucleotides: TGTGCCAGTAGTATACAAAAAGAGAGAACCGGGGCCAACGTCCTGACTTTC. It specifies CASSIQKERTGANVLTF.

V and J are TRBV6-1 and TRBJ1-5; D unresolved. The germline V gene has CDR1 MNHNS and CDR2 SASEGT. The CDR3 covers 13 residues. V dropped 6 bases and J dropped 12 bases, with 18 bases sitting between them. The CDR3 spells CASRLLMRDSQHF. The CDR3, as DNA: TGTGCCAGCAGACTACTGATGAGGGATAGCCAGCATTTT.

This clone turned up a few times. Different DNA sequences within this sample yield the same CDR3. The chain uses TRBV5-1 and TRBJ2-3, with a tentative D call TRBD2 (6 bases). V was shortened by 0 bases and J by 0 bases, with 11 bases between the two germline ends. From germline, CDR1 is SGHRS and CDR2 YFSETQ. The CDR3 contains 16 residues. CDR3 nucleotides: TGCGCCAGCAGCTTGGCAGCAGGGACTAGCACAGATACGCAGTATTTT. Amino acids: CASSLAAGTSTDTQYF.

The J gene is TRBJ2-5, the V gene TRBV5-1; 8 bases are shared with TRBD2. The CDR3 extends over 16 amino acids. Germline V gene sequence: CDR1 SGHRS, CDR2 YFSETQ. The trim removed 0 bases at V and 1 base at J, leaving 5 bases unmatched. The CDR3 spells CASSLGVAGFQETQYF. The CDR3 coding sequence is TGCGCCAGCAGCTTGGGCGTAGCGGGATTCCAAGAGACCCAGTACTTC.

This clone was seen many times. The chain links TRBV21-1 to TRBJ2-4; the table's D call of TRBD2 was not tested on the DNA. TRBV21-1 represents a pseudogene. This CDR3 spans 15 amino acids. Written as DNA, the CDR3 is TGTGCCAGCAGCAAAGGAGAAGAACGAGGGAACATTCAGTACTTC. Translation: CASSKGEERGNIQYF.

CDR3: CASSQDGNRGETQYF. Here the CDR3 DNA reads TGCGCCAGCAGCCAAGATGGGAACAGGGGGGAGACCCAGTACTTC. The rearrangement uses TRBV4-1 and TRBJ2-5; 8 bases agree with TRBD1. The CDR3 runs to 15 residues. CDR1 is MGHRA, CDR2 YSYEKL, per germline. With 0 bases clipped from V and 5 bases from J, the junction kept 5 bases outside the gene matches.

This chain uses TRBV7-2 with TRBJ2-7; no reliable D call. V was pared by 3 bases and J by 2 bases, with 11 bases between. This CDR3 comprises 14 residues. CDR1 is SGHTA, CDR2 FQGNSA, per germline. The CDR3 nucleotides are TGTGCCAGCAGCTTCCTCCCGGGCCCCTACGAGCAGTACTTC. This translates into CASSFLPGPYEQYF.

This clone was picked up many times. V is TRBV5-6 and J is TRBJ2-5; D possibly corresponds to TRBD2 (5 bases). Germline values: CDR1 SGHDT, CDR2 YYEEEE. With 7 bases removed from V and 3 bases from J, the gap between germline ends came to 7 bases. CDR3 length: 11 amino acids. In nucleotides, the CDR3 is TGTGCCAGCGGGAGTGAAGAGACCCAGTACTTC. This gives the protein CASGSEETQYF. The full variable domain, its missing parts supplied by reference TRBV5-6 and TRBJ2-5, is DAGVTQSPTHLIKTRGQQVTLRCSPKSGHDTVSWYQQALGQGPQFIFQYYEEEERQRGNFPDRFSGHQFPNYSSELNVNALLLGDSALYLCASGSEETQYFGPGTRLLVL.

The chain has TRBV6-5 and TRBJ1-2, with a possible D match to TRBD1 (6 bases). CDR3 length: 14 amino acids. The V gene lost 9 bases and the J gene lost 4 bases, with 18 bases spanning the gap. Germline V gives CDR1 MNHEY, CDR2 SVGAGI. CDR3 sequence: CASVKGGGPYGYTF. The CDR3 nucleotides read TGTGCCAGTGTGAAGGGGGGAGGTCCCTATGGCTACACCTTC.

On this clone itself: Other DNA variants within this sample encode the same CDR3. The chain recombines TRBV5-1 with TRBJ1-5; weak D call: TRBD1 (5 bases). The germline CDR1 and CDR2 sequences are SGHRS and YFSETQ. Trimming stripped 2 bases from V and 3 bases from J, with 9 bases between. The CDR3 sequence is 14 residues long. DNA of the CDR3: TGCGCCAGCAGCTTAGAAGGGGCCAATCAGCCCCAGCATTTT. Translating gives CASSLEGANQPQHF. The whole variable domain, filled in from reference TRBV5-1 and TRBJ1-5, reads KAGVTQTPRYLIKTRGQQVTLSCSPISGHRSVSWYQQTPGQGLQFLFEYFSETQRNKGNFPGRFSGRQFSNSRSEMNVSTLELGDSALYLCASSLEGANQPQHFGDGTRLSIL.

The rearrangement links TRBV5-4 to TRBJ2-7, with TRBD1 as a possible D gene (6 bases). Trimming shortened V by 4 bases and J by 3 bases, and 14 bases separated the two germline ends. Looked up from germline, CDR1 is SGHNT and CDR2 is YYREEE (reference sequence). The CDR3 runs 14 residues. CDR3 nucleotide sequence: TGTGCCAGCAGCGCCTCCTTACAGGGCTACGAGCAGTACTTC. It translates to CASSASLQGYEQYF.

The V call is TRBV7-9, the J call TRBJ2-7, with TRBD1 as a possible D gene (6 bases). Germline CDR1 SEHNR, CDR2 FQNEAQ (reference sequence). The V and J ends lost 1 base and 10 bases respectively, with 14 bases between them. The CDR3 length is 13 residues. CDR3 in DNA: TGTGCCAGCAGCTTAGTGGGGGCCCCGCAACAGTACTTC. Translating gives CASSLVGAPQQYF.